Below are 22 T cell receptor beta chains sequenced from a single sample in a study of blood T cell repertoires in COVID-19. TCRdb's table, derived via immunoSEQ multiplex PCR, lists solely in-frame clones and lacks some. The sample lists approximately 140,000 clones, around 81% occurring once. Specimen: peripheral blood. The origin of the receptors is a man aged 35 to 55 with active or convalescent COVID-19.

This clone was found once. This chain uses TRBV11-2 with TRBJ2-7; unclear D gene. The CDR3 has 14 amino acids. The germline V gene encodes CDR1 SGHAT and CDR2 FQNNGV. V was shortened by 0 bases and J by 1 base, with 7 bases between the two germline ends. The CDR3 DNA sequence: TGTGCCAGCAGCTTAGAGGCAGGATCCTACGAGCAGTACTTC. This translates into CASSLEAGSYEQYF.

This clone was recorded only once. This chain connects TRBV7-2 to TRBJ2-5, with 8 bases lining up with TRBD1. Germline V gene lookup returns CDR1 SGHTA and CDR2 FQGNSA. With V trimmed by 0 bases and J by 2 bases, 5 bases remained unmatched. This CDR3 is 16 amino acids long. The chain's CDR3 is CASSLARWDRQETQYF. As DNA, the CDR3 is TGTGCCAGCAGCTTAGCTCGCTGGGACAGGCAAGAGACCCAGTACTTC.

This rearrangement joins TRBV6-5 to TRBJ1-5; tentative D call: TRBD1 (6 bases). The CDR3 totals 14 residues. The germline CDR1 and CDR2 sequences are MNHEY and SVGAGI. V lost 6 bases to trimming and J lost 4 bases, with 13 bases between them. The CDR3: CASRAGTSNQPQHF. In DNA, the CDR3 is TGTGCCAGCAGAGCCGGGACAAGTAATCAGCCCCAGCATTTT.

The chain joins TRBV19 to TRBJ1-4; maybe TRBD1 (6 bases). This CDR3 comprises 15 residues. Germline assignment: CDR1 LNHDA and CDR2 SQIVND (reference sequence). With 2 bases removed from V and 9 bases from J, the gap between germline ends came to 16 bases. In nucleotides, the CDR3 is TGTGCCAGTAGTATACTGGCAGAGAGGGGGAAAAAACTGTTTTTT. It encodes CASSILAERGKKLFF.

This chain links TRBV11-2 with TRBJ2-4; D is perhaps TRBD1 (5 bases). The V gene's germline CDR1 is SGHAT and CDR2 FQNNGV. The CDR3 extends over 11 amino acids. The V end was cut by 5 bases, the J end by 9 bases, with 8 bases between. CDR3 nucleotides: TGTGCCAGCAGCCATGGGGCCATTCAGTACTTC. This codes for CASSHGAIQYF.

The chain has TRBV6-5 and TRBJ1-1; D gene unclear. Deletions cut 4 bases from V and 5 bases from J, with 11 bases between. Germline V gene sequence: CDR1 MNHEY, CDR2 SVGAGI. The CDR3 has 13 residues. CDR3 residues: CASSSSRRTEAFF. In DNA, the CDR3 is TGTGCCAGCAGTTCCTCTAGGAGGACTGAAGCTTTCTTT.

This clone came up a few times. The chain links TRBV6-2 or TRBV6-3 to TRBJ2-7; the D is unclear. V dropped 0 bases and J dropped 0 bases, with 12 bases sitting between them. The germline V gene encodes CDR1 MNHEY and CDR2 SVGEGT. CDR3 length equals 16 residues. CDR3 sequence (DNA): TGTGCCAGCAGTTACTCTCCAGGCATCACCTCCTACGAGCAGTACTTC. This gives the protein CASSYSPGITSYEQYF.

This chain joins TRBV6-5 and TRBJ2-3; TRBD1 might be the D (6 bases). Germline V lookup: CDR1 MNHEY, CDR2 SVGAGI. The CDR3 loop spans 13 amino acids. V was trimmed by 4 bases and J by 2 bases, leaving 7 bases between them. In DNA, the CDR3 is TGTGCCAGCAGTTGGGACACCACAGATACGCAGTATTTT. Translated: CASSWDTTDTQYF.

This CDR3 reads CASSQDNSGNTIYF. The CDR3 bases are TGTGCCAGCAGCCAAGATAACTCTGGAAACACCATATATTTT. This sequence joins TRBV4-2 and TRBJ1-3; D unresolved. The germline V gene has CDR1 LGHNA and CDR2 YNFKEQ. The CDR3 runs to 14 residues. The germline V and J ends were trimmed by 0 bases and 0 bases, with 3 bases remaining between them.

This clone came up a few times. CDR3 bases: TGTGCCAGCAGCCAACTAGCGGAGACCCAGTACTTC. It specifies CASSQLAETQYF. The V call is TRBV3-1 (or the pseudogene TRBV3-2), the J call TRBJ2-5; D might be TRBD2 (6 bases). The CDR3 runs to 12 residues. Germline V gene sequence: CDR1 LGHDT, CDR2 YNNKEL (reference sequence). V was cut by 2 bases and J by 5 bases, with 6 bases left in between.

The DNA of the CDR3 is TGTGCCATCAGTGAGACCGGGACAGGGCGTTCTGAAAATCAGCCCCAGCATTTT. Its protein is CAISETGTGRSENQPQHF. The rearrangement uses TRBV10-3 and TRBJ1-5, with 9 bases aligning to TRBD1. Germline V gene data show CDR1 as ENHRY and CDR2 as SYGVKD. The CDR3 extends over 18 amino acids. V trimming: 2 bases; J trimming: 4 bases; junction bases outside the gene matches: 12.

The chain links TRBV6-5 to TRBJ2-5, with 12 bases aligning to TRBD2. Germline V gene sequence: CDR1 MNHEY, CDR2 SVGAGI. With 6 bases clipped from V and 2 bases from J, the junction kept 4 bases outside the gene matches. This CDR3 region has 15 residues. The DNA of the CDR3 is TGTGCCAGCAGACCCGGGACTAGCGGGCAAGAGACCCAGTACTTC. It specifies CASRPGTSGQETQYF.

CDR3 bases: TGTGCCAGCAGTAATCAGGGAGGAAGCTACGAGCAGTACTTC. Translated, it gives CASSNQGGSYEQYF. This rearrangement joins TRBV6-5 to TRBJ2-7; tentatively, D is TRBD2 (6 bases). Trimming shortened V by 5 bases and J by 3 bases, and 14 bases separated the two germline ends. The germline V gene has CDR1 MNHEY and CDR2 SVGAGI. This CDR3 contains 14 residues.

This chain connects TRBV18 to TRBJ1-1; the match to TRBD1 covers 8 bases. In germline, CDR1 is KGHSH, CDR2 LQKENI. V shed 5 bases and J 1 base; nucleotides not matched to a gene: 6. The CDR3 length is 15 residues. The CDR3 DNA reads as TGTGCCAGCTCAGATCAGGGGGCGGGGAACACTGAAGCTTTCTTT. This codes for CASSDQGAGNTEAFF.

The chain recombines TRBV6-5 with TRBJ2-7; 9 nucleotides align to TRBD1. V lost 2 bases, J lost 3 bases, and 8 bases stayed unmatched. The V gene's germline CDR1 is MNHEY and CDR2 SVGAGI. CDR3 length: 16 residues. The CDR3: CASSYLGGQGIYEQYF. CDR3 coding DNA: TGTGCCAGCAGTTACCTCGGGGGACAGGGAATCTACGAGCAGTACTTC.

The rearrangement uses TRBV19 and TRBJ2-7; 8 nucleotides match TRBD1. The CDR3 sequence is 15 residues long. The J segment lost 1 base and the V segment lost 2 bases, leaving 4 bases of the junction unmatched. Per the germline V gene, CDR1 is LNHDA and CDR2 is SQIVND (reference sequence). CDR3 residues: CASSIWTGRSYEQYF. The CDR3, as DNA: TGTGCCAGTAGTATATGGACAGGGCGATCCTACGAGCAGTACTTC.

This chain connects TRBV6-5 to TRBJ2-1; possibly TRBD1 for D (6 bases). The CDR3 extends over 12 amino acids. CDR1 and CDR2 (germline): MNHEY, SVGAGI. V lost 10 bases and J lost 4, with 11 bases in between. DNA of the CDR3: TGTGCCACACAGGGATTTTACAATGAGCAGTTCTTC. Translating gives CATQGFYNEQFF.

The V call is TRBV10-3, the J call TRBJ2-1; TRBD1 matches at 9 bases. CDR1 and CDR2 from the germline V gene are ENHRY and SYGVKD. The J segment lost 5 bases and the V segment lost 6 bases, leaving 11 bases of the junction unmatched. This CDR3 has 16 amino acids. The chain's CDR3 is CAIRRSGTGSNNEQFF. As DNA, the CDR3 is TGTGCCATCAGGAGATCCGGGACAGGGAGTAACAATGAGCAGTTCTTC.

The rearrangement uses TRBV24-1 and TRBJ2-1; the match to TRBD2 covers 11 bases. Trimming took 4 bases from V and 5 from J; bases not matched to a gene: 3. Germline V gene data show CDR1 as KGHDR and CDR2 as SFDVKD. CDR3 length equals 15 residues. CDR3 amino acids: CATSDRLAGNNEQFF. The CDR3 bases are TGTGCCACCAGTGACCGACTAGCGGGGAACAATGAGCAGTTCTTC.

The genes are TRBV29-1 and TRBJ2-5; 8 nucleotides agree with TRBD1. The germline V gene has CDR1 SQVTM and CDR2 ANQGSEA. The CDR3 is 15 amino acids. The ends lost 3 bases at V and 6 bases at J; junction bases unmatched: 12. CDR3 region: CSVDSGQGGGKTQYF. The DNA for the CDR3 is TGCAGCGTTGATAGTGGACAGGGCGGTGGAAAGACCCAGTACTTC.

The rearrangement joins TRBV9 to TRBJ2-1, with 13 bases lining up with TRBD2. J lost 0 bases, V lost 4 bases, and 7 bases had no gene match. From germline, CDR1 is SGDLS and CDR2 YYNGEE. The CDR3 consists of 18 residues. CDR3: CASSPGLAGAPSYNEQFF. The DNA for the CDR3 is TGTGCCAGCAGCCCCGGACTAGCGGGGGCCCCCTCCTACAATGAGCAGTTCTTC.

The chain links TRBV5-1 to TRBJ1-4; TRBD1 aligns across 8 bases. Germline V gene data show CDR1 as SGHRS and CDR2 as YFSETQ. V was pared by 1 base and J by 1 base, with 3 bases of the junction left unmatched. This CDR3 has 16 residues. The CDR3 spells CASSLNGQGTNEKLFF. The CDR3 coding sequence is TGCGCCAGCAGCTTGAACGGACAGGGAACTAATGAAAAACTGTTTTTT.